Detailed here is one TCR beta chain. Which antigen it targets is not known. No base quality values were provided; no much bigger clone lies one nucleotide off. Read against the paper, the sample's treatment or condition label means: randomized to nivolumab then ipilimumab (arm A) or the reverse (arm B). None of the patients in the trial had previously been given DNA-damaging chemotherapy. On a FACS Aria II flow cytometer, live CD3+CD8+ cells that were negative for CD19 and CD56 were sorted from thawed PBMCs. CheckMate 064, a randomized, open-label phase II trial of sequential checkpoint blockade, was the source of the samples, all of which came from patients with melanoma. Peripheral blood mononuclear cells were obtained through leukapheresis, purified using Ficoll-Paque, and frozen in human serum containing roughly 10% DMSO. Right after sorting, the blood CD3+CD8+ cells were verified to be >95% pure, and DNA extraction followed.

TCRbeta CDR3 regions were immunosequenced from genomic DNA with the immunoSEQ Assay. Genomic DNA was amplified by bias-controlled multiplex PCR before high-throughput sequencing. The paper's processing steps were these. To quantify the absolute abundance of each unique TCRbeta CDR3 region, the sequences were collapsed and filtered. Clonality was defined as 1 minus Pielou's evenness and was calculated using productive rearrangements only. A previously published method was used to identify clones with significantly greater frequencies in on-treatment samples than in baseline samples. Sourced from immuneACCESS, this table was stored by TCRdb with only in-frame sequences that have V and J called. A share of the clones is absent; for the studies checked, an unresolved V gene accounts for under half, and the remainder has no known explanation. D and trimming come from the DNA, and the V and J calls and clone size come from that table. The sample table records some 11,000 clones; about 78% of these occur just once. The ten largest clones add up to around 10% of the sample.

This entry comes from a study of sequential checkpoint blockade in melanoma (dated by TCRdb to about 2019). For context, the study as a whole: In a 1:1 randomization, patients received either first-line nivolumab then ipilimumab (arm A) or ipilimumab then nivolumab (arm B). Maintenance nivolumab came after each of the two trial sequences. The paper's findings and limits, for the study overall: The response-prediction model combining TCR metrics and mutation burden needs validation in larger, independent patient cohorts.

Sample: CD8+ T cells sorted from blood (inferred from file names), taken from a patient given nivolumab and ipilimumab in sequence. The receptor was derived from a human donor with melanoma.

The CDR3 protein: CASRIPSGFSYEQYF. The nucleotide sequence reads TGTGCCAGCAGAATCCCGTCCGGGTTCTCCTACGAGCAGTACTTC. Here the chain combines TRBV6-1 and TRBJ2-7, with the D gene uncertain. The V end loses 6 bases and the J end loses 0 bases, and a stretch of 15 bases separates them. From the cysteine up to the phenylalanine, the CDR3 has a length of 15 residues. Of all the DNA, just the CDR3 is kept, 45 bases in frame from base 1. The germline V gene gives CDR1 as MNHNS and CDR2 as SASEGT.